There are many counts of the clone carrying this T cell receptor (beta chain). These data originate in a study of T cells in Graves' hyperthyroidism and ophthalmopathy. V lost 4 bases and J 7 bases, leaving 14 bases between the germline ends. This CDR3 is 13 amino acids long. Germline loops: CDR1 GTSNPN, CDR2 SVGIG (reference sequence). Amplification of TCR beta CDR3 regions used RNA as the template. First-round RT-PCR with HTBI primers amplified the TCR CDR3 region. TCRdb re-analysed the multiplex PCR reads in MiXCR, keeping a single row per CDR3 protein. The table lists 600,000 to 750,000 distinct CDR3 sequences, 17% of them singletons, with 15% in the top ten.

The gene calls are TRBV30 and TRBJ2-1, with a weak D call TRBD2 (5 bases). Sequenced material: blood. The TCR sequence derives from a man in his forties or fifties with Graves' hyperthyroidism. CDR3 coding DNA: TGTGCCTGGAACGAGGGATTGGGTAATGAGCAGTTCTTC. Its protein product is CAWNEGLGNEQFF.